These 24 T cell receptor beta chains originate from one sample sequenced in a study of OX40 agonist ivuxolimab in advanced cancers. Here immunoSEQ multiplex PCR was the method, and the copy in TCRdb shows in-frame clones only, minus some. This table has some 83,000 clones, roughly 92% appearing once. The sample in question was CD4+ or CD8+ T cells sorted from blood, obtained in a trial of the OX40 agonist ivuxolimab. Receptors originate from an adult with an advanced solid tumor such as melanoma, head and neck, liver or kidney cancer.

This chain uses TRBV5-1 with TRBJ1-3; TRBD1 aligns across 10 bases. The CDR3 extends over 17 amino acids. J gave up 3 bases and V 4 bases, and 10 bases lay outside the gene matches. In germline, CDR1 is SGHRS, CDR2 YFSETQ. The CDR3 nucleotides read TGCGCCAGCAGCCCCGGGACAGGGGCCGCGTATGGAAACACCATATATTTT. This codes for CASSPGTGAAYGNTIYF.

CDR3 protein: CASSLGVIGQGPTYEQYF. The DNA for the CDR3 is TGTGCCAGCAGCTTGGGGGTGATCGGACAGGGGCCGACCTACGAGCAGTACTTC. The chain uses TRBV5-6 and TRBJ2-7; TRBD1 matches 9 bases. Germline V gene lookup returns CDR1 SGHDT and CDR2 YYEEEE. The CDR3 has 18 residues. Germline trimming cut 0 bases from V and 2 bases from J; bases unmatched to any gene: 12. Full variable domain (missing parts from reference TRBV5-6 and TRBJ2-7): DAGVTQSPTHLIKTRGQQVTLRCSPKSGHDTVSWYQQALGQGPQFIFQYYEEEERQRGNFPDRFSGHQFPNYSSELNVNALLLGDSALYLCASSLGVIGQGPTYEQYFGPGTRLTVT.

Only one count was recorded for this clone. The rearrangement joins TRBV28 to TRBJ1-2; TRBD1 aligns across 8 bases. Per the germline V gene, CDR1 is MDHEN and CDR2 is SYDVKM. V gave up 6 bases and J gave up 4 bases; unmatched junction bases: 4. This CDR3 region has 13 residues. CDR3 residues: CASRTTGGYGYTF. The CDR3 DNA is TGTGCCAGCAGGACAACAGGGGGCTATGGCTACACCTTC.

The gene calls are TRBV5-6 and TRBJ2-3; 10 nucleotides agree with TRBD2. The germline V gene has CDR1 SGHDT and CDR2 YYEEEE. The CDR3 has 17 amino acids. V shed 4 bases and J 2 bases; nucleotides not matched to a gene: 10. The CDR3 protein is CASSRLLAGAPTDTQYF. CDR3 sequence (DNA): TGTGCCAGCAGCCGACTCCTAGCGGGAGCCCCCACAGATACGCAGTATTTT. Full variable domain (rest looked up from reference TRBV5-6 and TRBJ2-3): DAGVTQSPTHLIKTRGQQVTLRCSPKSGHDTVSWYQQALGQGPQFIFQYYEEEERQRGNFPDRFSGHQFPNYSSELNVNALLLGDSALYLCASSRLLAGAPTDTQYFGPGTRLTVL.

Here the CDR3 reads CASSLLGNTEAFF. CDR3 nucleotide sequence: TGTGCCAGCAGTTTATTAGGGAACACTGAAGCTTTCTTT. V is TRBV27 and J is TRBJ1-1; D call uncertain. Germline loops: CDR1 MNHEY, CDR2 SMNVEV (reference sequence). The CDR3 spans 13 residues. Trimming shortened V by 1 base and J by 1 base, and 4 bases separated the two germline ends.

The chain links TRBV9 to TRBJ1-2; 7 bases align to TRBD1. The CDR3 is made up of 15 amino acids. The germline V gene encodes CDR1 SGDLS and CDR2 YYNGEE. Trimming at V came to 3 bases and at J to 3 bases, leaving 8 bases not matched to a gene. For the CDR3, the DNA is TGTGCCAGCAGCGCCGTAACACAGGGGTACTATGGCTACACCTTC. Amino acid sequence: CASSAVTQGYYGYTF.

The gene calls are TRBV27 and TRBJ2-7; D is ambiguous. Trimming cost V 5 bases and J 2 bases, with 10 bases left between them. Germline V CDR1 and CDR2: MNHEY, SMNVEV (reference sequence). The CDR3 has 13 amino acids. CDR3 residues: CASSPGPAYEQYF. The CDR3 coding sequence is TGTGCCAGCAGTCCCGGACCTGCCTACGAGCAGTACTTC.

J is TRBJ1-5 and V is TRBV27, with 9 bases fitting TRBD1. Germline V gives CDR1 MNHEY, CDR2 SMNVEV (reference sequence). The CDR3 totals 14 residues. J gave up 5 bases and V 5 bases, and 4 bases lay outside the gene matches. CDR3 loop: CASSVQGAYQPQHF. CDR3 nucleotides: TGTGCCAGCAGTGTACAGGGGGCTTATCAGCCCCAGCATTTT.

This sequence joins TRBV27 and TRBJ2-7, with D possibly being TRBD1 or TRBD2 (5 bases each). With 3 bases removed from V and 2 bases from J, the gap between germline ends came to 11 bases. This CDR3 is built from 14 residues. The V gene's germline CDR1 is MNHEY and CDR2 SMNVEV (reference sequence). CDR3 residues: CASSFGTGTYEQYF. CDR3 DNA: TGTGCCAGCAGTTTCGGGACGGGAACCTACGAGCAGTACTTC.

The chain carries TRBV15 and TRBJ1-2; 10 bases match TRBD1. V gave up 0 bases and J gave up 8 bases; unmatched junction bases: 6. CDR1 and CDR2 from the germline V gene are LNHNV and YYDKDF (reference sequence). The CDR3 extends over 15 amino acids. CDR3 DNA: TGTGCCACCAGCAGAGAGAGACAGGGGGCGGGCGGCTACACCTTC. It codes for CATSRERQGAGGYTF.

The chain links TRBV27 to TRBJ2-7; 9 bases match TRBD1. CDR3 size: 14 residues. CDR1 is MNHEY and CDR2 is SMNVEV in the germline V gene (reference sequence). The trim removed 2 bases at V and 2 bases at J, leaving 1 base unmatched. The chain's CDR3 is CASSLGTGPYEQYF. The DNA of the CDR3 is TGTGCCAGCAGTTTAGGGACAGGGCCCTACGAGCAGTACTTC.

This clone occurred a few times. The chain recombines TRBV7-9 with TRBJ2-7; possibly TRBD2 for D (6 bases). The CDR3 runs 12 residues. V dropped 5 bases and J dropped 4 bases, with 9 bases sitting between them. In germline, CDR1 is SEHNR, CDR2 FQNEAQ (reference sequence). The CDR3 sequence is CASSPGLYEQYF. Here the CDR3 DNA reads TGTGCCAGCAGCCCGGGACTTTACGAGCAGTACTTC. Based on the CDR3 plus reference TRBV7-9 and TRBJ2-7, the full variable domain is DTGVSQNPRHKITKRGQNVTFRCDPISEHNRLYWYRQTLGQGPEFLTYFQNEAQLEKSRLLSDRFSAERPKGSFSTLEIQRTEQGDSAMYLCASSPGLYEQYFGPGTRLTVT.

The V call is TRBV6-1, the J call TRBJ1-5; no firm D call. CDR1 is MNHNS and CDR2 is SASEGT in the germline V gene. V was shortened by 4 bases and J by 7 bases, with 8 bases between the two germline ends. This CDR3 is built from 12 residues. CDR3 in amino acids: CASSGVLQPQHF. DNA of the CDR3: TGTGCCAGCAGTGGGGTTTTGCAGCCCCAGCATTTT.

The chain carries TRBV9 and TRBJ2-2, with 12 bases that match TRBD2. There are 19 residues in the CDR3. V shed 0 bases, J shed 7 bases, and the junction held 13 bases outside the gene matches. The germline V gene has CDR1 SGDLS and CDR2 YYNGEE. Here the CDR3 DNA reads TGTGCCAGCAGCGTAGACCCGGCTAGCGGGAGGGCCCTCGGCGGGGAGCTGTTTTTT. It is translated as CASSVDPASGRALGGELFF.

The DNA of the CDR3 is TGTGCCAGCAGTTACTCGAGGGACAGGGGGCCGGAGACCCAGTACTTC. Translating gives CASSYSRDRGPETQYF. The chain uses TRBV6-5 and TRBJ2-5, with TRBD1 matching over 12 bases. Germline trimming cut 0 bases from V and 5 bases from J; bases unmatched to any gene: 4. There are 16 residues in the CDR3. Germline V CDR1 and CDR2: MNHEY, SVGAGI.

The chain joins TRBV5-1 to TRBJ2-5, with D possibly being TRBD2 (5 bases). V gave up 0 bases and J gave up 2 bases, with 11 bases separating them. The CDR3 has 15 amino acids. Germline V lookup: CDR1 SGHRS, CDR2 YFSETQ. CDR3 nucleotide sequence: TGCGCCAGCAGCTTGGCTCCGGGATCTCAAGAGACCCAGTACTTC. Protein sequence: CASSLAPGSQETQYF.

The V gene is TRBV11-2, the J gene TRBJ1-1; the D is unclear. CDR1 is SGHAT, CDR2 FQNNGV, per germline. This CDR3 comprises 13 residues. Trimming removed 5 bases from V and 4 bases from J, with 11 bases in between. The CDR3 sequence: CASSLGVGTEAFF. CDR3 coding DNA: TGTGCCAGCAGCCTCGGGGTGGGCACTGAAGCTTTCTTT.

CDR3 sequence reads: CASSLAPAGTGNTEAFF. The CDR3, as DNA: TGTGCCAGCAGTTTAGCCCCTGCCGGGACAGGGAACACTGAAGCTTTCTTT. This chain links TRBV27 with TRBJ1-1; TRBD1 agrees at 8 bases. The CDR3 sequence is 17 residues long. V lost 2 bases, J lost 1 base, and 9 bases stayed unmatched. Germline values: CDR1 MNHEY, CDR2 SMNVEV (reference sequence).

The chain carries TRBV4-1 and TRBJ2-3, with unresolved D. The CDR3 is 16 amino acids. V was pared by 2 bases and J by 8 bases, with 20 bases between. Germline CDR1 reads MGHRA; CDR2 reads YSYEKL. CDR3 loop: CASSQLGSDYTGTQYF. DNA of the CDR3: TGCGCCAGCAGCCAATTGGGTAGTGATTATACGGGTACGCAGTATTTT.

The gene calls are TRBV12-2 and TRBJ1-4. TRBV12-2 is a listed pseudogene. CDR3 length equals 17 residues. CDR3 sequence (DNA): TGTGCAAGTCGCCCCCCTTCGACGGGGCGTGCTAATGAAAAACTGTTTTTT. This gives the protein CASRPPSTGRANEKLFF.

The V and J genes are TRBV29-1 and TRBJ2-7; D gene ambiguous. Germline CDR1 SQVTM, CDR2 ANQGSEA. The V end was cut by 3 bases, the J end by 3 bases, with 9 bases between. CDR3 size: 12 residues. CDR3 nucleotide sequence: TGCAGCGTTGAGGGTTCTAACTACGAGCAGTACTTC. It encodes CSVEGSNYEQYF.

This clone was seen only once. The rearrangement joins TRBV15 to TRBJ2-7, with 9 bases fitting TRBD1. Unmatched junction bases numbered 15, after V lost 5 bases and J lost 4 bases. The CDR3 has 17 residues. Germline assignment: CDR1 LNHNV and CDR2 YYDKDF (reference sequence). The CDR3 sequence is CATSSTEGTGPSYEQYF. In DNA, the CDR3 is TGTGCCACCAGCTCCACAGAAGGGACAGGGCCTAGTTACGAGCAGTACTTC.

J is TRBJ2-3 and V is TRBV27; 12 bases line up with TRBD2. The CDR3 is 16 amino acids. V was pared by 2 bases and J by 6 bases, with 6 bases of the junction left unmatched. Germline V gene lookup returns CDR1 MNHEY and CDR2 SMNVEV (reference sequence). The CDR3 sequence: CASSLMTSGGIDTQYF. CDR3 bases: TGTGCCAGCAGTTTAATGACTAGCGGGGGAATTGATACGCAGTATTTT.

The table lists this clone with a few counts. The CDR3, as DNA: TGTGCCAGCAGCTTCAGCGGAGTCGGTGGCTACACCTTC. This translates into CASSFSGVGGYTF. The V gene is TRBV5-4, the J gene TRBJ1-2; D call uncertain. The CDR3 extends over 13 amino acids. Germline CDR1 reads SGHNT; CDR2 reads YYREEE (reference sequence). Trimming left V 2 bases short and J 7 bases short, with 12 bases between. The variable domain in full, with the rest retrieved from reference TRBV5-4 and TRBJ1-2, is ETGVTQSPTHLIKTRGQQVTLRCSSQSGHNTVSWYQQALGQGPQFIFQYYREEENGRGNFPPRFSGLQFPNYSSELNVNALELDDSALYLCASSFSGVGGYTFGSGTRLTVV.